The T cell receptor (beta chain) under discussion was sequenced for a study of breast tumors, draining lymph nodes, adjacent tissues. The CDR3 spans 12 residues. V dropped 1 base and J dropped 6 bases, with 8 bases sitting between them. Germline V gene sequence: CDR1 SGHTS, CDR2 YDEGEE. TCRdb re-derived calls from the multiplex PCR reads in MiXCR, one entry per CDR3 protein. The data show over 150,000 distinct CDR3 sequences, 25% to 40% seen once. Axillary draining lymph nodes of breast cancer patients supplied the node samples. Findings and limits, study-wide: Findings are consistent with lymph node origin and intratumoral expansion of most tumor T cells.

This clonotype has more than one count but fewer than ten. No antigen is known for it. A single base separates this from a much larger clone, so it may be a read error. The source of this sequence is a female donor with breast cancer. Some clones in this sample may be carry-over from other donors' samples. The chain is built from TRBV5-8 and TRBJ2-7; D ambiguous. The sequenced material came from axillary lymph node tissue. CDR3 nucleotide sequence: TGTGCCAGCAGCTTGCTTGTCTCCGAGCAGTACTTC. Translated: CASSLLVSEQYF.